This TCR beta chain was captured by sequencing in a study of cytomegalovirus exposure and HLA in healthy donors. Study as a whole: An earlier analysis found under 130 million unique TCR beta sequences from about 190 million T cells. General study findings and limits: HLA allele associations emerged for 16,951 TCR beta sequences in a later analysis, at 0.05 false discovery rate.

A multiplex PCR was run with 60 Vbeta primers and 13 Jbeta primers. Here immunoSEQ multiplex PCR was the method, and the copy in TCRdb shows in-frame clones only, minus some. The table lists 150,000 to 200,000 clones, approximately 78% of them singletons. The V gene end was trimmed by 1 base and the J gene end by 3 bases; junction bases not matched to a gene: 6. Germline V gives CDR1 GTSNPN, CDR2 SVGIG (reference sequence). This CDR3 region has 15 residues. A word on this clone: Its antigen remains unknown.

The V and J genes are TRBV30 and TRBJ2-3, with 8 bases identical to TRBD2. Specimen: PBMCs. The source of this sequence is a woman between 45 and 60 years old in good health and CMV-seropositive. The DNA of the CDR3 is TGTGCCTGGAGTGGAGCTAGCGGGTTTACAGATACGCAGTATTTT. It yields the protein CAWSGASGFTDTQYF.